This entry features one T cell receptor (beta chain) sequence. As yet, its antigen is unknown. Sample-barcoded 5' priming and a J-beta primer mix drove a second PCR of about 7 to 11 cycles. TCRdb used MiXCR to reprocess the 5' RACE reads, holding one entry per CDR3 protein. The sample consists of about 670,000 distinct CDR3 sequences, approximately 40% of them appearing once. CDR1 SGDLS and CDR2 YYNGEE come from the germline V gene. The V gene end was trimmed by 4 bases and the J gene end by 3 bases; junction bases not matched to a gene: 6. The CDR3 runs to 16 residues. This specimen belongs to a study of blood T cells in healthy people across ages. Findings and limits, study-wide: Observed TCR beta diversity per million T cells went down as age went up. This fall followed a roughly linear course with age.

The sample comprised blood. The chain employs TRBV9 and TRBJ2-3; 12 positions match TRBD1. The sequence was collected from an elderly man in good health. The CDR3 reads CASSKGQGAWTDTQYF. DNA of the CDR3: TGTGCCAGCAGCAAGGGACAGGGGGCTTGGACAGATACGCAGTATTTT.